This TCR beta chain was sequenced during a study of human T cells and chemical hapten exposure. TCRdb fed the RACE reads into MiXCR, producing one record per CDR3 protein. The sample includes some 350,000 distinct CDR3 sequences, approximately 6.3% of them seen just once. This clonotype was observed many times. Antigen unknown. Time point denoted: patch test 1, 2 weeks after DPC sensitization. This sample's treatment: therapeutic diphenylcyclopropenone sensitization with weekly scalp DPC. Germline V gives CDR1 SGHAT, CDR2 FQNNGV. This CDR3 comprises 12 residues. V lost 1 base, J lost 5 bases, and 5 bases lay in between. General study findings and limits: Significantly more large CDR3 similarity clusters were formed by expanded TCRs than by controls.

This sequence was found in a woman under 30 with alopecia areata. Some clones in this sample may be carry-over from other donors' samples. The starting material was whole blood, obtained in connection with sensitization to the hapten diphenylcyclopropenone (DPC). The chain combines TRBV11-2 with TRBJ1-2, with D uncertain. CDR3 sequence (DNA): TGTGCCAGCAGCTTAGGAGAATATGGCTACACCTTC. Protein sequence: CASSLGEYGYTF. Supplemented by reference TRBV11-2 and TRBJ1-2, the full variable domain reads EAGVAQSPRYKIIEKRQSVAFWCNPISGHATLYWYQQILGQGPKLLIQFQNNGVVDDSQLPKDRFSAERLKGVDSTLKIQPAKLEDSAVYLCASSLGEYGYTFGSGTRLTVV.